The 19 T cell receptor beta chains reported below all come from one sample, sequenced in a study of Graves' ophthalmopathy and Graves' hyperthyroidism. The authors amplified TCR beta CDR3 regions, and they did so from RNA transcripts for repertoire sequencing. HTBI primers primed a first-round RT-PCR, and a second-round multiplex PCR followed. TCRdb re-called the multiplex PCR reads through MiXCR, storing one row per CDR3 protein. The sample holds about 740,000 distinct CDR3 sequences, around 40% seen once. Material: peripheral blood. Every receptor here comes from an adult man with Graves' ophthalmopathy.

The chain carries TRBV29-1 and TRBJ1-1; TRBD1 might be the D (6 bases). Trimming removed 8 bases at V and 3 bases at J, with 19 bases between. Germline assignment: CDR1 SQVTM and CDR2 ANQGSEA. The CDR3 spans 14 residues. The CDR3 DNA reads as TGCAGCAGCCCCTTAACAGGGAGGGACACTGAAGCTTTCTTT. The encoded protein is CSSPLTGRDTEAFF.

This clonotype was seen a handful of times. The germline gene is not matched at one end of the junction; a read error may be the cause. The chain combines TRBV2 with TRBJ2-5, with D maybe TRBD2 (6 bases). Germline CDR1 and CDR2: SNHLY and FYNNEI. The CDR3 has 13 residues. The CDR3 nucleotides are TGTGCCACCAGTGATTTGGCGGGGGAGACCCAGTACTTC. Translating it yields CATSDLAGETQYF.

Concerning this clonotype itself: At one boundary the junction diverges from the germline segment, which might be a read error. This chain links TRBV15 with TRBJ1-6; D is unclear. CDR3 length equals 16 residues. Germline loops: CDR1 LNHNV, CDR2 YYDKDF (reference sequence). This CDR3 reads CPTSRVSGKLNSPLHF. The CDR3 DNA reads TGTCCCACCAGCAGAGTCTCGGGCAAGTTGAATTCACCCCTCCACTTT.

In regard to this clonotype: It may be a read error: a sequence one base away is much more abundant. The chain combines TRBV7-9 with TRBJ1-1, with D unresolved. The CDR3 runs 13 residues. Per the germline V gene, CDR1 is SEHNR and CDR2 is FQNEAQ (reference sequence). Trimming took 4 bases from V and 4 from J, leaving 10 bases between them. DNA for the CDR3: TGTGCCAGCAGCTCCACTATGAGCACTGAAGCTTTCTTT. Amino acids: CASSSTMSTEAFF.

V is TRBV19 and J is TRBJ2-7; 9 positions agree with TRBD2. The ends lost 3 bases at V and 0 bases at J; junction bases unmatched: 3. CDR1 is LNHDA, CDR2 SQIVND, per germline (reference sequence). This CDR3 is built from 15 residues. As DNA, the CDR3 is TGTGCCAGTAGTATGTATAGCGGGAGCTCCTACGAGCAGTACTTC. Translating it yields CASSMYSGSSYEQYF.

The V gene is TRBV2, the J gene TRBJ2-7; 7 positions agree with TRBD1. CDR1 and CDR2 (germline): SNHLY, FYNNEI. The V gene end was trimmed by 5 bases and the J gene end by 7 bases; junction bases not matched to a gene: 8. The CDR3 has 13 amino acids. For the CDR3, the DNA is TGTGCCAGCAGTTCCCTAGACAGGGCGGAGCAGTACTTC. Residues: CASSSLDRAEQYF.

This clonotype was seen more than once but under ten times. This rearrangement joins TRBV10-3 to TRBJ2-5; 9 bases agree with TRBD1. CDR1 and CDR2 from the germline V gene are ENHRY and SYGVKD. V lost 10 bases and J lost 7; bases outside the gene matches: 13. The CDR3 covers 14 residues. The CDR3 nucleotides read TGTGCCAGCACGGACAGGGGCGACATTGGGACCCAGTACTTC. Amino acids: CASTDRGDIGTQYF.

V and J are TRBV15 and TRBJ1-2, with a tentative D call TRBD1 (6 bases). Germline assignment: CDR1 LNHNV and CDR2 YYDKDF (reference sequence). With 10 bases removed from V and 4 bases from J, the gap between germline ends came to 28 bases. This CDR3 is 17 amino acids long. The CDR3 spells CASRQFDPRGRIYGYTF. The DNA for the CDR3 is TGTGCCAGCAGGCAGTTCGATCCTCGGGGGCGTATCTATGGCTACACCTTC.

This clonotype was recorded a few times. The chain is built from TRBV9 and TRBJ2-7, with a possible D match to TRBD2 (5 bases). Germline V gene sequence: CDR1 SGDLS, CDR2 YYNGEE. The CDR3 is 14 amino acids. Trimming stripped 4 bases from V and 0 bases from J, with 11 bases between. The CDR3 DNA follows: TGTGCCAGCAGCCAAGAGGGCCGCTCCTACGAGCAGTACTTC. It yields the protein CASSQEGRSYEQYF.

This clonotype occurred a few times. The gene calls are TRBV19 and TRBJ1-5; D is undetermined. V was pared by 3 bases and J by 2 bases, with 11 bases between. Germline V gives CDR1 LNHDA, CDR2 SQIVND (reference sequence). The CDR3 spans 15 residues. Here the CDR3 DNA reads TGTGCCAGTAGTATCTATGGGCTAGGCAATCAGCCCCAGCATTTT. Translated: CASSIYGLGNQPQHF.

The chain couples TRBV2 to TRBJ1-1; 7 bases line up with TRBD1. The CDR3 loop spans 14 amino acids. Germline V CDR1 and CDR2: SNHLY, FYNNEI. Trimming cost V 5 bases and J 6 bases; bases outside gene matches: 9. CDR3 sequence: CASSPQGGSAEAFF. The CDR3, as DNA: TGTGCCAGCAGTCCCCAGGGGGGGTCGGCTGAAGCTTTCTTT.

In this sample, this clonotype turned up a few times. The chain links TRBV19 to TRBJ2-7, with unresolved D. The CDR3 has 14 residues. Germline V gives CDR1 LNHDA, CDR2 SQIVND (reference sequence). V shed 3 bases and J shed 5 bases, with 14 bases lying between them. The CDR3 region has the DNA TGTGCCAGTAGTATCCAAGCGCATTCTCACGAGCAGTACTTC. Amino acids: CASSIQAHSHEQYF.

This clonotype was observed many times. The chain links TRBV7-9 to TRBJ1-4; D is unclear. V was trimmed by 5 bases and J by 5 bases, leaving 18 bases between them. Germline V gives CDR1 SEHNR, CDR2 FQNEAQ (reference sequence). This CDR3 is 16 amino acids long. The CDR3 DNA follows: TGTGCCAGCAGCCAGAATCCGGGCGTCTTAAATGAAAAACTGTTTTTT. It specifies CASSQNPGVLNEKLFF.

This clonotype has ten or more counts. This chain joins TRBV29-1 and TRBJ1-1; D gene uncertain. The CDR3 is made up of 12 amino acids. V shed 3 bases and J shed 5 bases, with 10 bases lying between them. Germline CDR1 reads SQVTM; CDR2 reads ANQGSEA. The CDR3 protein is CSVELAGTEAFF. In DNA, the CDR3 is TGCAGCGTTGAGTTGGCGGGGACTGAAGCTTTCTTT.

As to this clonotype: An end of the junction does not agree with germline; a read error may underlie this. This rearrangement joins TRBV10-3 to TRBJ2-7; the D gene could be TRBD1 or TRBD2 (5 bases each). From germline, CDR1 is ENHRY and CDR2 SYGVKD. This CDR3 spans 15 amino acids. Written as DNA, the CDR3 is TGTGCCAGCAGTTACATGGTAGGGACGGAAGCAAAGCAGTACTTC. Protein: CASSYMVGTEAKQYF.

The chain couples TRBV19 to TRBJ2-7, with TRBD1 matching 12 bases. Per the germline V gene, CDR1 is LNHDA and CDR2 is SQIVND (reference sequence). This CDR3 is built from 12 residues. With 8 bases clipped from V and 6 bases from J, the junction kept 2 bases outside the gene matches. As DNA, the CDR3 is TGTGCCAGTGGGACAGGGGGCCGCGAGCAGTACTTC. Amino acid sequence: CASGTGGREQYF.

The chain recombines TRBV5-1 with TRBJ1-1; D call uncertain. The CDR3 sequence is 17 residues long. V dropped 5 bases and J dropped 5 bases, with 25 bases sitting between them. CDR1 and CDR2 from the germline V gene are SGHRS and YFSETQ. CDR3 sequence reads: CASRSDITVGGRTEAFF. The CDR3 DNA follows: TGCGCCAGCAGATCTGACATCACGGTCGGAGGACGGACTGAAGCTTTCTTT.

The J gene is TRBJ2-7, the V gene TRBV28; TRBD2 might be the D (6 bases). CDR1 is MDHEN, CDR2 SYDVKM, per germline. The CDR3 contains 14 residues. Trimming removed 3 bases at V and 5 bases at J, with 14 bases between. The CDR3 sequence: CASSFGGSLHEQYF. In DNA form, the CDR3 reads TGTGCCAGCAGTTTTGGAGGGAGTCTCCACGAGCAGTACTTC.

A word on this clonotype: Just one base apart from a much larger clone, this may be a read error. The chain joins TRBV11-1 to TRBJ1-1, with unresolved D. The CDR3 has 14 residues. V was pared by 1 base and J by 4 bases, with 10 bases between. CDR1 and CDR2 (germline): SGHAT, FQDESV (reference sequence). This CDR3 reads CASSLGAIITEAFF. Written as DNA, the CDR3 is TGTGCCAGCAGCTTAGGAGCTATTATCACTGAAGCTTTCTTT.